Listed below are T cell receptor beta chains from one sample, sequenced in a study of cytomegalovirus exposure and HLA in healthy donors. Generated by immunoSEQ multiplex PCR, the TCRdb table keeps only in-frame clones and is missing some. The table records 130,000 or so clones, around 79% of them present only once. The sample comprised PBMCs. These receptors were obtained from a woman in her thirties or forties in good health and CMV-seropositive. CDR3s include the opening cysteine and the closing phenylalanine or tryptophan. The D gene is left open where the match is weak.

j_call v_call d_call cdr3_nt cdr3_aa
TRBJ2-2 TRBV28 TRBD1 TGTGCCAGCAGCCCTGGACAGGGGATTATGAACACCGGGGAGCTGTTTTTT CASSPGQGIMNTGELFF
TRBJ1-3 TRBV15 - TGTGCCACCAGCAGAGATCGACGGGTTGGAAACACCATATATTTT CATSRDRRVGNTIYF
TRBJ2-6 TRBV5-6 - TGTGCCAGCAGCTCCAGACTAGTCGCGGGGGCCAACGTCCTGACTTTC CASSSRLVAGANVLTF
TRBJ1-5 TRBV6-5 - TGTGCCAGCAGTTATACGGGTTTTCAGCCCCAGCATTTT CASSYTGFQPQHF
TRBJ2-2 TRBV6-6 TRBD1 TGTGCCAGCAGGAAACAGGGGGTAGACACCGGGGAGCTGTTTTTT CASRKQGVDTGELFF
TRBJ2-1 TRBV27 - TGTGCCAGCAGTTTATGGGGGGGCGGCAACAATGAGCAGTTCTTC CASSLWGGGNNEQFF
TRBJ2-3 TRBV5-4 - TGTGCCAGCAGCGCTCTCGGGGCAGATACGCAGTATTTT CASSALGADTQYF
TRBJ2-2 TRBV5-1 TRBD2 TGCGCCAGCAGCTTGGCCGCGGGGGCGAACACCGGGGAGCTGTTTTTT CASSLAAGANTGELFF
TRBJ2-7 TRBV7-8 TRBD2 TGTGCCAGCAGTTTTGGACTAGCGGTTAGCTCCTACGAGCAGTACTTC CASSFGLAVSSYEQYF
TRBJ2-3 TRBV19 - TGTGCCAGTAGTATAACGGGAAAGGCAGATACGCAGTATTTT CASSITGKADTQYF